The clone carrying this T cell receptor beta chain has at least ten counts. Its specificity is unknown. The genomic DNA of each subset was split evenly across several immunoSEQ plates. Libraries were prepared by immunoSEQ multiplex PCR; TCRdb keeps only in-frame clonotypes and omits some of them. Here the sample spans 110,000 or so clones, under 70% being singletons. This sample is part of a study of shared clonotypes between healthy human individuals. Germline V gives CDR1 SGHAT, CDR2 FQDESV (reference sequence). V was shortened by 3 bases and J by 6 bases, with 20 bases between the two germline ends. The CDR3 contains 16 residues. Study-level points and caveats: The low donor count limited represented genetic and exposure-history diversity.

CD45RO+ cells plus CCR7-negative CD45RA+ TemRA cells formed CD8 memory. The source material was memory CD8+ T cells sorted from blood. Subset indicated: CD45RO+ cells pooled with CCR7-negative TemRA cells. The chain employs TRBV11-1 and TRBJ1-1; D possibly corresponds to TRBD1 (5 bases). This TCR was sampled from a woman aged 30 to 39 in good health. The CDR3 protein is CASSFVLGEGISEAFF. As DNA, the CDR3 is TGTGCCAGCAGCTTCGTCCTGGGGGAGGGCATCTCTGAAGCTTTCTTT.